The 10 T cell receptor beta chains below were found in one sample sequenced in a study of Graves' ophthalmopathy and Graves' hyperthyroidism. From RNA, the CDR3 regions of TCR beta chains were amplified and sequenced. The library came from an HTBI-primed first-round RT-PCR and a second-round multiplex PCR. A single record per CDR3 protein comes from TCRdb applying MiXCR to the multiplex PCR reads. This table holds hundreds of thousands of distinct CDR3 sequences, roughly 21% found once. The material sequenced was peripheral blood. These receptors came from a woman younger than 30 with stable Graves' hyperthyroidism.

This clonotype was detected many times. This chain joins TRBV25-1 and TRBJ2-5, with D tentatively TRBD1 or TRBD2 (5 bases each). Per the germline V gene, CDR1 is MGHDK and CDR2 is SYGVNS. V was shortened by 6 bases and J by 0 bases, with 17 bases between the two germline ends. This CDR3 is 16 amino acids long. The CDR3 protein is CASSSLGAQYQETQYF. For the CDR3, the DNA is TGTGCCAGCAGCTCCCTCGGGGCACAGTACCAAGAGACCCAGTACTTC.

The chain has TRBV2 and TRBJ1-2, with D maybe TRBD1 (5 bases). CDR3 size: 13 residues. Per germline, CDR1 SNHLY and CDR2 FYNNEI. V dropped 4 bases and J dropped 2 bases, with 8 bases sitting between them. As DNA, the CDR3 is TGTGCCAGCAGTGTCTCAGGGAACTATGGCTACACCTTC. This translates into CASSVSGNYGYTF.

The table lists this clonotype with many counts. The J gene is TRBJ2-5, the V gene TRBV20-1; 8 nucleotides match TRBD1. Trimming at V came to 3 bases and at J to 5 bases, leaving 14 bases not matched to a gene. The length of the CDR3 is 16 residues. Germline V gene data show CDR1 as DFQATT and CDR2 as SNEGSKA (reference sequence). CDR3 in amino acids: CSARDSDRVGMETQYF. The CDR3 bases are TGCAGTGCTAGGGACTCGGACAGGGTCGGTATGGAGACCCAGTACTTC.

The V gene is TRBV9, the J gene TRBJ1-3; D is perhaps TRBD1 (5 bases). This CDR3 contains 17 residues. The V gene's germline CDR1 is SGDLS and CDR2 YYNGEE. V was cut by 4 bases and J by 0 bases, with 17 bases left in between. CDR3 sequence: CASSPPPGTFSGNTIYF. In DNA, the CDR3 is TGTGCCAGCAGCCCCCCGCCCGGGACTTTCTCTGGAAACACCATATATTTT.

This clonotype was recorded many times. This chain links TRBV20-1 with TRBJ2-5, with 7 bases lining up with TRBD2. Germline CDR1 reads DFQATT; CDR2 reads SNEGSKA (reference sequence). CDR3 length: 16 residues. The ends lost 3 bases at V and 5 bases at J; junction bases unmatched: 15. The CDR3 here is CSARSLGASGGETQYF. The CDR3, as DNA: TGCAGTGCTAGGTCGCTTGGGGCTAGCGGAGGGGAGACCCAGTACTTC.

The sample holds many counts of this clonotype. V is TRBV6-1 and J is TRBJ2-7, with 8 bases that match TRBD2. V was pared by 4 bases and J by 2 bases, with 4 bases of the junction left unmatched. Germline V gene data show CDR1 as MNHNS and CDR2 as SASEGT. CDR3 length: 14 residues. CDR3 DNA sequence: TGTGCCAGCAGTGCGGCGGGAGGTACCTACGAGCAGTACTTC. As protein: CASSAAGGTYEQYF.

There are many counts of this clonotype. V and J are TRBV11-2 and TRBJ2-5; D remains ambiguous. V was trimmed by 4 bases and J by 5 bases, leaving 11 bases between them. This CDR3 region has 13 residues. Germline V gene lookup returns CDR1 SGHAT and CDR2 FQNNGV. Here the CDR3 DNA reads TGTGCCAGCAGCTCACATGGGCTCGAGACCCAGTACTTC. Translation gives CASSSHGLETQYF.

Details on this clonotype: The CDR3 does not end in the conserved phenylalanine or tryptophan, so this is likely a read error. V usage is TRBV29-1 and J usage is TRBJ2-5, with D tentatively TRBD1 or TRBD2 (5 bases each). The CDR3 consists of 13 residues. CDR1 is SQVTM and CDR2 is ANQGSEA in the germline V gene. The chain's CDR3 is CSGSGTAQESQYY. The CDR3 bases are TGCAGCGGATCCGGGACGGCACAAGAGTCCCAGTACTAC.

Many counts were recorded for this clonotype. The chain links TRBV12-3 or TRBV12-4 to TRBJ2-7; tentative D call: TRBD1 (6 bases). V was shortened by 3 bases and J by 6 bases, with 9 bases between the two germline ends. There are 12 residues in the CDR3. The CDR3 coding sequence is TGTGCCAGCAGTTTTTCAGGGGTCGAGCAGTACTTC. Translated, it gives CASSFSGVEQYF.

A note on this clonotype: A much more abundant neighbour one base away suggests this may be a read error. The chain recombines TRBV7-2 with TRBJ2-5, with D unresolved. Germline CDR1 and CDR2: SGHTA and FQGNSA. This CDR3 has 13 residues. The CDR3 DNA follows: TGTGTCAGCAGCTCGACGATCTTGGGGACCCAGTACTTC. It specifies CVSSSTILGTQYF.